This T cell receptor (beta chain) was sequenced during a study of blood T cell repertoires in COVID-19. About the study: The samples span acute and convalescent COVID-19 from the United States, Italy and Spain. T cells, B-cell-depleted T cells, or PBMCs provided the cDNA or gDNA that served as material.

This clone was seen a few times. Per the authors' pipeline: By means of reference gene primer amplification, nucleated cell counts were estimated. Profiled with immunoSEQ multiplex PCR; TCRdb holds only in-frame clones, not every one. D and trimming come from the DNA, and the V and J calls and clone size come from that table. Among roughly 73,000 clones listed, 80% to 90% were seen once. This receptor was taken from a man aged 80 or over with acute or convalescent COVID-19. The sample consisted of peripheral blood.

The CDR3 bases are TGTGCCAGCTCACCCCCTACAGGGGCCTTCTACAATGAGCAGTTCTTC. Its translation is CASSPPTGAFYNEQFF. V gene TRBV18 combines with J gene TRBJ2-1; 7 bases fit TRBD1. J lost 3 bases, V lost 3 bases, and 8 bases had no gene match. The CDR3 sequence is 16 residues long. Germline-derived CDR1 and CDR2 are KGHSH and LQKENI.